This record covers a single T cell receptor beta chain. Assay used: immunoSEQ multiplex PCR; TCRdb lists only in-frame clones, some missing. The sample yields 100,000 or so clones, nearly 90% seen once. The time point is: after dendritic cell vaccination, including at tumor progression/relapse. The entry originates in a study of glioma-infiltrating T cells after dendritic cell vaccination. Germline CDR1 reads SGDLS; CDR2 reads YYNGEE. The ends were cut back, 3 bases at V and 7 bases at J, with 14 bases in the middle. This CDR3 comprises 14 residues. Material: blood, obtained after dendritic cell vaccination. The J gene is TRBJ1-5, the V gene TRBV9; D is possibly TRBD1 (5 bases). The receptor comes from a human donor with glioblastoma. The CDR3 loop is CASSAGGGWQPQHF. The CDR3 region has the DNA TGTGCCAGCAGCGCTGGGGGGGGTTGGCAGCCCCAGCATTTT.